This is a list of T cell receptor beta chains from one sample in a study of T-cell memory formation after mild COVID-19. TCRdb reprocessed the 5' RACE reads via MiXCR and lists one record per CDR3 protein. There are roughly 110,000 distinct CDR3 sequences in the sample; around an eighth occur only once, and about 27% lies in the top ten. Sequencing was carried out using PBMCs or a T cell subset sorted from them (not recorded which). The receptors originated from an adult woman who had mild COVID-19 (a few samples of this study predate the infection). Cell type and time point are not known. Each CDR3 is given with its conserved first and last residue. A D gene is named only where the DNA matches it firmly. Some rows mark clone size as missing; the rest say once, few, many or name a class of expanded clone.

size: few
V: TRBV7-2
J: TRBJ2-5
D: TRBD2
CDR3: CASSLELAGTQETQYF
DNA: TGTGCCAGCAGCTTAGAACTAGCGGGGACTCAAGAGACCCAGTACTTC

size: few
V: TRBV20-1
J: TRBJ1-2
D: -
CDR3: CSASRLGDHGYTF
DNA: TGCAGTGCTTCTAGGCTAGGGGATCATGGCTACACCTTC

size: -
V: TRBV29-1
J: TRBJ2-7
D: TRBD1
CDR3: CSELRDRAYEQYF
DNA: TGCAGCGAACTAAGGGACAGAGCCTACGAGCAGTACTTC

size: -
V: TRBV12-3/TRBV12-4
J: TRBJ1-1
D: TRBD1
CDR3: CASSPSGGNTEAFF
DNA: TGTGCCAGCAGTCCATCAGGGGGGAACACTGAAGCTTTCTTT

size: many
V: TRBV5-1
J: TRBJ2-1
D: TRBD1
CDR3: CASSGMIGQGSYNEQFF
DNA: TGCGCCAGCAGCGGTATGATTGGACAGGGGAGTTACAATGAGCAGTTCTTC

size: few
V: TRBV30
J: TRBJ1-1
D: -
CDR3: CAWGPVRTEAFF
DNA: TGTGCCTGGGGCCCGGTGCGTACTGAAGCTTTCTTT

size: -
V: TRBV7-9
J: TRBJ2-7
D: TRBD1
CDR3: CASSHRDRGWYEQYF
DNA: TGTGCCAGCAGCCACCGGGACAGGGGATGGTACGAGCAGTACTTC

size: few
V: TRBV29-1
J: TRBJ2-5
D: -
CDR3: CSVEGAAPTQETQYF
DNA: TGCAGCGTTGAAGGGGCAGCGCCGACACAAGAGACCCAGTACTTC

size: -
V: TRBV27
J: TRBJ2-7
D: TRBD1
CDR3: CASSDGQGGDEQYF
DNA: TGTGCCAGCAGCGACGGACAGGGGGGTGACGAGCAGTACTTC

size: few
V: TRBV7-9
J: TRBJ2-3
D: TRBD1
CDR3: CASRDTLGQAPKTDTQYF
DNA: TGTGCCAGCAGGGACACACTAGGACAGGCCCCGAAGACAGATACGCAGTATTTT

size: -
V: TRBV5-1
J: TRBJ1-1
D: -
CDR3: CASSFRTYTEAFF
DNA: TGCGCCAGCAGCTTCCGGACTTACACTGAAGCTTTCTTT

size: -
V: TRBV11-2
J: TRBJ2-1
D: TRBD2
CDR3: CASSFSRLAGGPGVEQFF
DNA: TGTGCCAGCAGCTTCTCTCGTCTAGCGGGAGGGCCGGGGGTTGAGCAGTTCTTC

size: -
V: TRBV6-5
J: TRBJ2-5
D: TRBD2
CDR3: CASSRLAGVQETQYF
DNA: TGTGCCAGCAGTAGACTAGCGGGGGTACAAGAGACCCAGTACTTC

size: few
V: TRBV20-1
J: TRBJ2-7
D: TRBD1
CDR3: CSASPLTGALFSYEQYF
DNA: TGCAGTGCTTCCCCCCTAACAGGGGCCTTGTTCTCCTACGAGCAGTACTTC

size: few
V: TRBV27
J: TRBJ2-1
D: TRBD1
CDR3: CASSLDWTGQYNEQFF
DNA: TGTGCCAGCAGCCTAGACTGGACAGGACAGTACAATGAGCAGTTCTTC

size: many
V: TRBV20-1
J: TRBJ2-7
D: TRBD2
CDR3: CSARGSLAGAYEQYF
DNA: TGCAGTGCTAGAGGGAGTCTAGCGGGAGCCTACGAGCAGTACTTC

size: -
V: TRBV2
J: TRBJ1-5
D: -
CDR3: CASSDRGGSNQPQHF
DNA: TGTGCCAGCAGTGACAGGGGTGGAAGCAATCAGCCCCAGCATTTT

size: few
V: TRBV9
J: TRBJ1-6
D: -
CDR3: CASSVSGAQGSPLHF
DNA: TGTGCCAGCAGCGTATCAGGGGCCCAGGGTTCACCCCTCCACTTT

size: few
V: TRBV7-6
J: TRBJ2-1
D: -
CDR3: CASSLGPGATVYNEQFF
DNA: TGTGCCAGCAGCTTAGGGCCAGGGGCCACAGTATACAATGAGCAGTTCTTC

size: -
V: TRBV6-1
J: TRBJ1-5
D: -
CDR3: CASSEWVGHQPQHF
DNA: TGTGCCAGCAGTGAATGGGTTGGACATCAGCCCCAGCATTTT

size: -
V: TRBV3-1
J: TRBJ1-2
D: -
CDR3: CASSLTLSGYNYGYTF
DNA: TGTGCCAGCAGCCTAACGCTTTCGGGGTATAACTATGGCTACACCTTC

size: few
V: TRBV9
J: TRBJ1-1
D: -
CDR3: CASTRTALNTEAFF
DNA: TGTGCCAGCACCAGGACAGCGTTGAACACTGAAGCTTTCTTT

size: -
V: TRBV4-1
J: TRBJ2-2
D: -
CDR3: CASSQAGAGELFF
DNA: TGCGCCAGCAGCCAAGCAGGGGCCGGGGAGCTGTTTTTT

size: many
V: TRBV6-5
J: TRBJ2-5
D: -
CDR3: CASSWGQQETQYF
DNA: TGTGCCAGCAGTTGGGGGCAACAAGAGACCCAGTACTTC

size: -
V: TRBV6-1
J: TRBJ2-7
D: TRBD1
CDR3: CASSELRTGRTYEQYF
DNA: TGTGCCAGCAGTGAACTGAGGACAGGGAGGACCTACGAGCAGTACTTC

size: -
V: TRBV12-3/TRBV12-4
J: TRBJ2-1
D: -
CDR3: CASSLWAGVRNEQFF
DNA: TGTGCCAGCAGTTTATGGGCAGGGGTACGCAATGAGCAGTTCTTC

size: many
V: TRBV5-1
J: TRBJ2-2
D: -
CDR3: CASSSRTGELFF
DNA: TGCGCCAGCAGCTCAAGGACCGGGGAGCTGTTTTTT

size: many
V: TRBV20-1
J: TRBJ2-5
D: -
CDR3: CSVAGLEETQYF
DNA: TGCAGTGTCGCAGGGCTGGAGGAGACCCAGTACTTC

size: -
V: TRBV5-1
J: TRBJ2-2
D: TRBD2
CDR3: CASSLALAVENTGELFF
DNA: TGCGCCAGCAGCTTGGCCCTAGCGGTGGAGAACACCGGGGAGCTGTTTTTT

size: -
V: TRBV4-3
J: TRBJ2-7
D: TRBD1
CDR3: CASSPGDRGSYEQYF
DNA: TGCGCCAGCAGCCCTGGGGACAGGGGGTCCTACGAGCAGTACTTC

size: -
V: TRBV24-1
J: TRBJ2-1
D: -
CDR3: CATSESLAPGGYDEQFF
DNA: TGTGCCACCAGTGAGTCACTAGCTCCCGGGGGTTACGATGAGCAGTTCTTC

size: many
V: TRBV7-2
J: TRBJ2-1
D: -
CDR3: CASSSPGYNEQFF
DNA: TGTGCCAGCAGCTCACCGGGTTACAATGAGCAGTTCTTC

size: few
V: TRBV6-5
J: TRBJ2-2
D: -
CDR3: CASSLDASYRELFF
DNA: TGTGCCAGCAGTTTAGACGCTAGCTATCGGGAGCTGTTTTTT

size: -
V: TRBV15
J: TRBJ1-5
D: -
CDR3: CATSREDGSAQHF
DNA: TGTGCCACCAGCAGAGAAGACGGCTCAGCCCAGCATTTT

size: -
V: TRBV24-1
J: TRBJ2-7
D: -
CDR3: CATSDHYEQYF
DNA: TGTGCCACCAGTGACCATTACGAGCAGTACTTC

size: many
V: TRBV5-1
J: TRBJ2-1
D: -
CDR3: CASSGVSYNEQFF
DNA: TGCGCCAGCTCTGGGGTCTCCTACAATGAGCAGTTCTTC

size: many
V: TRBV7-6
J: TRBJ1-1
D: TRBD1
CDR3: CASSLTGRTEAFF
DNA: TGTGCCAGCAGCTTGACAGGGCGGACTGAAGCTTTCTTT

size: -
V: TRBV3-1
J: TRBJ2-1
D: TRBD2
CDR3: CASSPGLAGAGFF
DNA: TGTGCCAGCAGCCCCGGACTAGCGGGGGCCGGGTTCTTC

size: few
V: TRBV7-9
J: TRBJ2-5
D: TRBD2
CDR3: CASSLGAGVQETQYF
DNA: TGTGCCAGCAGCTTAGGAGCGGGAGTGCAAGAGACCCAGTACTTC

size: few
V: TRBV12-3/TRBV12-4
J: TRBJ2-1
D: -
CDR3: CASSLIGGSYNEQFF
DNA: TGTGCCAGCAGTTTAATTGGAGGGTCCTACAATGAGCAGTTCTTC

size: few
V: TRBV6-1
J: TRBJ2-3
D: TRBD2
CDR3: CASSELGAGTSGTDTQYF
DNA: TGTGCCAGCAGTGAACTGGGAGCCGGGACTAGCGGGACAGATACGCAGTATTTT

size: many
V: TRBV7-3
J: TRBJ2-1
D: TRBD2
CDR3: CASSSGLAGGPYNEQFF
DNA: TGTGCCAGCAGCTCTGGACTAGCGGGGGGGCCCTACAATGAGCAGTTCTTC

size: -
V: TRBV9
J: TRBJ2-5
D: TRBD2
CDR3: CASSTGTSLVTQYF
DNA: TGTGCCAGCAGCACAGGGACTAGTCTGGTGACCCAGTACTTC

size: -
V: TRBV12-3/TRBV12-4
J: TRBJ1-5
D: TRBD1
CDR3: CASSLGQANSNQPQHF
DNA: TGTGCCAGCAGTCTGGGACAGGCAAATAGCAATCAGCCCCAGCATTTT

size: few
V: TRBV19
J: TRBJ2-2
D: -
CDR3: CASRGGGELFF
DNA: TGTGCCAGTAGGGGCGGCGGGGAGCTGTTTTTT

size: -
V: TRBV6-2/TRBV6-3
J: TRBJ2-1
D: -
CDR3: CASSYVEENGGNEQFF
DNA: TGTGCCAGCAGTTACGTTGAGGAAAATGGAGGCAATGAGCAGTTCTTC

size: -
V: TRBV20-1
J: TRBJ2-1
D: TRBD2
CDR3: CSARPYFGGGHKNEQFF
DNA: TGCAGTGCTAGACCATACTTCGGCGGGGGGCATAAGAATGAGCAGTTCTTC

size: -
V: TRBV10-2
J: TRBJ2-1
D: TRBD1
CDR3: CASSPGTGGLSEQFF
DNA: TGCGCCAGCAGTCCCGGGACAGGGGGTCTTAGTGAGCAGTTCTTC

size: -
V: TRBV12-3/TRBV12-4
J: TRBJ2-7
D: -
CDR3: CASSSGWGSYEQYF
DNA: TGTGCCAGCAGTTCCGGTTGGGGCAGTTACGAGCAGTACTTC

size: -
V: TRBV7-9
J: TRBJ2-5
D: -
CDR3: CASSLPGPNLETQYF
DNA: TGTGCCAGCAGCTTACCTGGGCCCAACCTGGAGACCCAGTACTTC

size: few
V: TRBV11-2
J: TRBJ2-1
D: -
CDR3: CASSLVVRGNEQFF
DNA: TGTGCCAGCAGCTTAGTCGTCCGGGGCAATGAGCAGTTCTTC

size: -
V: TRBV7-9
J: TRBJ2-7
D: -
CDR3: CASSLSLGGRTYEQYF
DNA: TGTGCCAGCAGCCTCAGCTTAGGGGGGCGCACCTACGAGCAGTACTTC

size: many
V: TRBV9
J: TRBJ2-1
D: -
CDR3: CASSLSQVDEQFF
DNA: TGTGCCAGCAGCTTATCACAGGTCGATGAGCAGTTCTTC